These T cell receptor beta chains were read from a single sample in a study of blood T cells in healthy people across ages. Each CDR3 protein gets one entry after TCRdb re-called the 5' RACE reads with MiXCR. The table lists 780,000 or so distinct CDR3 sequences, roughly 50% of them singletons, with about 26% in the top ten. The sequencing input was blood. All receptors derive from a man aged 35 to 55 in good health. Each CDR3 is given with its conserved first and last residue. The order of the fields is D gene, J gene, V gene, clone size, CDR3 DNA, CDR3 protein. The D gene is left open where the match is weak. Size is stated for part of the rows, as once, few or many counts, or as a class when the clone is expanded.

D gene: NA; J gene: TRBJ2-3; V gene: TRBV7-2; clone size: NA; CDR3 DNA: TGTGCCAGCAGCTTAGGGAGACAGAACACAGATACGCAGTATTTT; CDR3 protein: CASSLGRQNTDTQYF
D gene: TRBD2; J gene: TRBJ2-7; V gene: TRBV7-2; clone size: once; CDR3 DNA: TGTGCCAGCAGCGGCGGGACTAGGGGCTGCGAGCAGTACTTC; CDR3 protein: CASSGGTRGCEQYF
D gene: NA; J gene: TRBJ2-4; V gene: TRBV20-1; clone size: NA; CDR3 DNA: TGCAGTGTTAGAGATTTGGCCAAAAACATTCAGTACTTC; CDR3 protein: CSVRDLAKNIQYF
D gene: NA; J gene: TRBJ2-5; V gene: TRBV9; clone size: few; CDR3 DNA: TGTGCCAGCAGCGTATTGGGAGAGACCCAGTACTTC; CDR3 protein: CASSVLGETQYF
D gene: NA; J gene: TRBJ2-7; V gene: TRBV20-1; clone size: few; CDR3 DNA: TGCAGTGCTAGAGGTGGTTCCTCGGGCGAGCAGTACTTC; CDR3 protein: CSARGGSSGEQYF
D gene: NA; J gene: TRBJ2-3; V gene: TRBV12-3/TRBV12-4; clone size: NA; CDR3 DNA: TGTGCCAGCAGTTTTCGGGGGTCGCAGTATTTT; CDR3 protein: CASSFRGSQYF
D gene: NA; J gene: TRBJ2-6; V gene: TRBV29-1; clone size: many; CDR3 DNA: TGCAGCGTTGAAGATCCGTTCTCATCTGGGGCCAACGTCCTGACTTTC; CDR3 protein: CSVEDPFSSGANVLTF
D gene: TRBD1; J gene: TRBJ2-2; V gene: TRBV29-1; clone size: NA; CDR3 DNA: TGCACCGCAGGAAGGGGGCGAGGTGCCGGGGAGCTGTTTTTT; CDR3 protein: CTAGRGRGAGELFF
D gene: TRBD1; J gene: TRBJ1-2; V gene: TRBV27; clone size: NA; CDR3 DNA: TGTGCCAGCAGTTTAGTGGGACAGGGGGCCTCAGCTAACTATGGCTACACCTTC; CDR3 protein: CASSLVGQGASANYGYTF
D gene: NA; J gene: TRBJ2-3; V gene: TRBV10-3; clone size: once; CDR3 DNA: TGTGCCACCAAGGAGGGCCTCACAGATACGCAGTATTTT; CDR3 protein: CATKEGLTDTQYF
D gene: NA; J gene: TRBJ2-5; V gene: TRBV20-1; clone size: NA; CDR3 DNA: TGCAGCCCTGGAGCCTCGGCTTTCCAAGAGACCCAGTACTTC; CDR3 protein: CSPGASAFQETQYF
D gene: NA; J gene: TRBJ2-5; V gene: TRBV7-9; clone size: NA; CDR3 DNA: TGTGCCAGCAGCTCCTACGTTCTGAGCGAGACCCAGTACTTC; CDR3 protein: CASSSYVLSETQYF
D gene: NA; J gene: TRBJ1-1; V gene: TRBV7-9; clone size: NA; CDR3 DNA: TGTGCCAGCAGCTTAGGACCCAGTATCCCCGGATTTGCTGAAGCTTTCTTT; CDR3 protein: CASSLGPSIPGFAEAFF
D gene: NA; J gene: TRBJ1-1; V gene: TRBV5-1; clone size: NA; CDR3 DNA: TGCGCCAGCAGCTCAAATACAGGGAACACTGAAGCTTTCTTT; CDR3 protein: CASSSNTGNTEAFF
D gene: TRBD1; J gene: TRBJ2-6; V gene: TRBV7-6; clone size: NA; CDR3 DNA: TGTGCCAGCAGCTTATTTAGCGGGACAGGGGTCTCTGGGGCCAACGTCCTGACTTTC; CDR3 protein: CASSLFSGTGVSGANVLTF
D gene: NA; J gene: TRBJ1-4; V gene: TRBV27; clone size: NA; CDR3 DNA: TGTGCCAGCAGTCCCCCATCCGGGTCGATGGGTGAAAAACTGTTTTTT; CDR3 protein: CASSPPSGSMGEKLFF
D gene: TRBD2; J gene: TRBJ2-5; V gene: TRBV6-2/TRBV6-3; clone size: once; CDR3 DNA: TGTGCCAGCAAGCGGGAGGGCCAGACCCAGTACTTC; CDR3 protein: CASKREGQTQYF
D gene: TRBD1; J gene: TRBJ1-1; V gene: TRBV5-1; clone size: NA; CDR3 DNA: TGCGCCAGCAGCACGAAGATACAGGGGGGGAACACTGAAGCTTTCTTT; CDR3 protein: CASSTKIQGGNTEAFF
D gene: NA; J gene: TRBJ1-2; V gene: TRBV20-1; clone size: few; CDR3 DNA: TGCAGTGCTGAAATACAGGGAAACGGCTATGGCTACACCTTC; CDR3 protein: CSAEIQGNGYGYTF
D gene: TRBD1; J gene: TRBJ2-3; V gene: TRBV25-1; clone size: few; CDR3 DNA: TGTGCCAGCAGTGACACAGGGGTCGCAGATACGCAGTATTTT; CDR3 protein: CASSDTGVADTQYF
D gene: NA; J gene: TRBJ2-6; V gene: TRBV28; clone size: once; CDR3 DNA: TGTGCCAGCAGTTCTCGTGCGGCCGGGGCCAACGTCCTGACTTTC; CDR3 protein: CASSSRAAGANVLTF
D gene: NA; J gene: TRBJ2-5; V gene: TRBV29-1; clone size: NA; CDR3 DNA: TGCAGCGCCTCTAGGGGAGAGACCCAGTACTTC; CDR3 protein: CSASRGETQYF
D gene: TRBD2; J gene: TRBJ2-1; V gene: TRBV20-1; clone size: NA; CDR3 DNA: TGCAGTGCTAGAGAACCTAGCGGTCTCTACAATGAGCAGTTCTTC; CDR3 protein: CSAREPSGLYNEQFF
D gene: NA; J gene: TRBJ2-7; V gene: TRBV14; clone size: NA; CDR3 DNA: TGTGCCAGCAGCCAAATAAGCTACGAGCAGTACTTC; CDR3 protein: CASSQISYEQYF
D gene: TRBD2; J gene: TRBJ2-1; V gene: TRBV7-2; clone size: NA; CDR3 DNA: TGTGCCAGCAGCTGGGGACGAGCGGGAGTGGATGAGCAGTTCTTC; CDR3 protein: CASSWGRAGVDEQFF
D gene: TRBD1; J gene: TRBJ2-1; V gene: TRBV2; clone size: NA; CDR3 DNA: TGTGCCAGCAGTTCGACAGGGGGCGAGACCCAGTTCTTC; CDR3 protein: CASSSTGGETQFF
D gene: NA; J gene: TRBJ2-3; V gene: TRBV27; clone size: NA; CDR3 DNA: TGTGCCAGCAGTTATGCTTTGGCAGATACGCAGTATTTT; CDR3 protein: CASSYALADTQYF
D gene: NA; J gene: TRBJ2-3; V gene: TRBV28; clone size: NA; CDR3 DNA: TGTGCCAGCAGTACTCGGGCGTCCGAGTTCACAGATACGCAGTATTTT; CDR3 protein: CASSTRASEFTDTQYF
D gene: NA; J gene: TRBJ2-7; V gene: TRBV29-1; clone size: NA; CDR3 DNA: TGCAGCGTTGTCGGCCAGGGTGGCTACGAGCAGTACTTC; CDR3 protein: CSVVGQGGYEQYF
D gene: TRBD1; J gene: TRBJ2-5; V gene: TRBV5-1; clone size: few; CDR3 DNA: TGCGCCAGCAGCTCGGGACAGAGCCACCAAGAGACCCAGTACTTC; CDR3 protein: CASSSGQSHQETQYF
D gene: NA; J gene: TRBJ2-3; V gene: TRBV7-8; clone size: NA; CDR3 DNA: TGTGCCAGCAGCCCCGCGGGGATGAGCACAGATACGCAGTATTTT; CDR3 protein: CASSPAGMSTDTQYF
D gene: TRBD1; J gene: TRBJ1-1; V gene: TRBV7-3; clone size: NA; CDR3 DNA: TGTGCCAGCAGCTTAAGGGGGACAGGGGACTTCCTCACTGAAGCTTTCTTT; CDR3 protein: CASSLRGTGDFLTEAFF
D gene: TRBD2; J gene: TRBJ2-3; V gene: TRBV5-1; clone size: NA; CDR3 DNA: TGCGCCAGCAGCTTGGGCTCTAGCGGGGGATTTGCAGGTACGCAGTATTTT; CDR3 protein: CASSLGSSGGFAGTQYF
D gene: TRBD2; J gene: TRBJ2-7; V gene: TRBV29-1; clone size: NA; CDR3 DNA: TGCAGTCCCCGTCCCCTGCGGGGGTCCCCTATAAGCGAGCAGTACTTC; CDR3 protein: CSPRPLRGSPISEQYF
D gene: NA; J gene: TRBJ2-5; V gene: TRBV29-1; clone size: NA; CDR3 DNA: TGCAGCGTTGAAGATCTTCGACAGCACCAAGAGACCCAGTACTTC; CDR3 protein: CSVEDLRQHQETQYF
D gene: NA; J gene: TRBJ2-3; V gene: TRBV30; clone size: NA; CDR3 DNA: TGTGCCTGGAATCCAATCCCATTTCAAGGGTCCGCAGATACGCAGTATTTT; CDR3 protein: CAWNPIPFQGSADTQYF
D gene: NA; J gene: TRBJ1-5; V gene: TRBV6-5; clone size: NA; CDR3 DNA: TGTGCCAGCAGATTATTTACCCGGGACCGCAATCAGCCCCAGCATTTT; CDR3 protein: CASRLFTRDRNQPQHF
D gene: TRBD1; J gene: TRBJ2-5; V gene: TRBV24-1; clone size: once; CDR3 DNA: TGTGCCACCGGTCGACAGGGGGTGGAGACCCAGTACTTC; CDR3 protein: CATGRQGVETQYF
D gene: TRBD1; J gene: TRBJ2-7; V gene: TRBV7-2; clone size: NA; CDR3 DNA: TGTGCCAGCAGCCAGACAGGGAATCACTACGAGCAGTACTTC; CDR3 protein: CASSQTGNHYEQYF
D gene: TRBD1; J gene: TRBJ1-5; V gene: TRBV4-2; clone size: few; CDR3 DNA: TGTGCCAGCAGCAGCTGGACAGGGGAAGGAAATCAGCCCCAGCATTTT; CDR3 protein: CASSSWTGEGNQPQHF
D gene: NA; J gene: TRBJ1-2; V gene: TRBV6-1; clone size: NA; CDR3 DNA: TGTGCCAGCCGTCAGTCCCCCGGCCAGACAAGATTTAACTATGGCTACACCTTC; CDR3 protein: CASRQSPGQTRFNYGYTF
D gene: NA; J gene: TRBJ2-4; V gene: TRBV14; clone size: NA; CDR3 DNA: TGTGCCAGCAGCCATCCAGGCTTAGCCAAAAACATTCAGTACTTC; CDR3 protein: CASSHPGLAKNIQYF
D gene: TRBD2; J gene: TRBJ2-1; V gene: TRBV9; clone size: few; CDR3 DNA: TGTGCCAGCAGCAACAATGAGCGGGGTAGTCAGTTCTTC; CDR3 protein: CASSNNERGSQFF
D gene: NA; J gene: TRBJ1-2; V gene: TRBV27; clone size: NA; CDR3 DNA: TGTGCCAGCAGCTCTCTCACAGGGATGTATGGCTACACCTTC; CDR3 protein: CASSSLTGMYGYTF
D gene: TRBD1; J gene: TRBJ1-5; V gene: TRBV28; clone size: NA; CDR3 DNA: TGTGCCAGCAGTGTCACAGGGGCGAATCAGCCCCAGCATTTT; CDR3 protein: CASSVTGANQPQHF
D gene: TRBD1; J gene: TRBJ2-2; V gene: TRBV28; clone size: once; CDR3 DNA: TGTGCCAGCATTCTGGACAGGGTCGACACCGGGGAGCTGTTTTTT; CDR3 protein: CASILDRVDTGELFF